This record covers a single T cell receptor beta chain. In its sample, this clonotype was seen a few times. Its antigen is currently not known. Within one base of it there is no much larger clone, and no base qualities were kept. This sample was included in a study of vaccination and CD4 T cells after COVID-19 (dated by TCRdb to between 2020 and 2023). Broadly, across the study: The convalescent cohort comprised six males and four females, including two Hispanic individuals, seven Caucasians, two Asians and one multiracial person. Participants received two doses of either the Pfizer-BioNTech BNT162b2 vaccine (n=8) or the Moderna mRNA-1273 vaccine (n=2). In an earlier paper using these donors, memory CD4+ T cell crossreactivity between SARS-CoV-2 and common cold coronavirus spike proteins was assessed at the TCR clonotype level. In 10 COVID-19 convalescent patients and several infection-naive healthy vaccine recipients, the spike-specific CD4+ TCR repertoire before mRNA vaccination was compared with the repertoire after mRNA vaccination. Post-vaccine blood samples were obtained a median of approximately 74 days after the second vaccine dose, with a range of about 12 to 241 days. Post-COVID blood samples from convalescent patients were collected a median of roughly 100 days after diagnosis, with a range of 35 to 161 days. As controls, cultures received a CEFX viral epitope pool (the positive control), an HIV-1 Nef peptide pool (the negative control), or no peptide at all. The cultures were stimulated with overlapping spike peptide pools from SARS-CoV-2 and from the common cold coronaviruses HCoV-NL63, HCoV-OC43 and HCoV-229E. General findings and caveats noted by the study authors: Only a relatively small number of convalescent patients were included in the study, and early timepoints following natural infection were not analyzed. The median number of SARS-CoV-2-reactive clonotypes rose from about 23 after infection to approximately 41 after vaccination, but the change was not significant. Of the vaccine-specific clones in convalescent patients, 304 of 307, or nearly all, reacted only to SARS-CoV-2 spike and did not cross-react with common cold coronaviruses. In convalescent patients, a median around 90% of post-vaccine SARS-CoV-2-reactive clones were detected only after vaccination, and vaccine-specific priming was suggested by this finding.

Libraries came from PCR. TCR sequencing of DNA from cultured CD4+ T cells used the Oncomine TCR Beta short-read assay at the Johns Hopkins FTIC core. The QIAamp micro DNA kit was used to extract genomic DNA from the cultured CD4+ T cells. The Oncomine TCR Beta libraries from cultured CD4+ T cells were pooled using unique dual indexes and then sequenced on an Illumina iSeq 100. The published analysis was carried out like this. Non-productive sequences were removed, and CDR3s that did not start with C, did not end with F or W, or were shorter than 7 amino acids were discarded. Antigen-specific clonotypes were identified with the MANAFEST web application by comparing peptide-stimulated wells with reference and other culture wells. An FDR below 0.05, an odds ratio above 5, and a productive frequency above 0.1% in at least two of three replicate wells were required for clones to be considered positive. Cross-reactive clonotypes were defined as significantly expanded in both SARS-CoV-2 spike wells and at least one common cold coronavirus spike condition. CDR3 homology was assessed with Levenshtein distances (stringdist) and unrooted phylogenetic trees (ape) in R version 3.6.1. The raw public data were reprocessed by TCRdb itself: fastp quality trimming at Q25, MiXCR clonotype calling, in-frame beta chains only. Rows with one shared CDR3 protein collapse into an entry with the most common genes and DNA. The V and J calls follow TCRdb's processing rather than the paper's. Present in this sample are roughly 9,000 distinct CDR3 sequences, 33% of which were seen just once. 20% to 25% of the sample goes to the ten largest clones.

According to the study, the label for this sample's treatment or condition signals: approximately 10-day PBMC culture with coronavirus spike peptide pools or control peptides (ViraFEST assay). CD4+ T cells from unexposed donors were collected before the COVID-19 pandemic (2011-2018). The ViraFEST assay, used in the study, expanded antigen-specific T cells with peptide pools and then identified the expanded clonotypes through TCR sequencing. PBMCs were cultured at fewer than 2.5 million per well in IMDM supplemented with approximately 5.3% human AB serum and 10 IU/ml IL-2, with about 10 ug/ml peptide pools added. On days 3 and 7, half of the culture medium was replaced with fresh IL-2-containing medium. CD4+ T cells were isolated after roughly 10 days of culture through negative selection using the EasySep CD4+ T cell isolation kit. Unexposed donor CD4+ T cells were tested for reactivity to SARS-CoV-2 S and N and four common cold coronavirus spike pools, as cell number allowed. Ficoll-Paque Plus gradient centrifugation was used to isolate PBMCs from whole blood, and the isolated PBMCs were then either used fresh or cryopreserved at -140C. Culture conditions were generally each tested in triplicate wells. The leukapheresis product used for the unexposed donors was purchased from a commercial source.

The CDR3 spans 15 residues, from the cysteine through the phenylalanine. Kept here is only the CDR3 DNA, which spans 45 bases and is read in frame from base 1. V was cut back by 2 bases and J by 0 bases, leaving a gap of 5 bases between them. The germline V gene encodes CDR1 MRHNA and CDR2 SNTAGT. In this chain, TRBV6-4 is recombined with TRBJ2-6, with the identity of the D gene unclear. The sequence came from a human donor in good health. The sample consisted of CD4+ T cells from blood, cultured in vitro. The CDR3 reads as follows: CASSDGTSGANVLTF. The DNA is TGTGCCAGCAGTGACGGTACCTCTGGGGCCAACGTCCTGACTTTC.